This T cell receptor (beta chain) appears in the sequencing data of a study of T cell changes during pregnancy in multiple sclerosis. The V end was cut by 2 bases, the J end by 4 bases, with 12 bases between. Germline V gives CDR1 SEHNR, CDR2 FQNEAQ (reference sequence). There are 15 residues in the CDR3. Profiled with immunoSEQ multiplex PCR; TCRdb holds only in-frame clones, not every one. The sample lists about 59,000 clones, about 93% seen once, with about 2.6% in the top ten. This chain links TRBV7-9 with TRBJ1-3; D gene unclear. The sample consisted of CD8+ T cells from peripheral blood mononuclear cells, taken in the third trimester of pregnancy. The origin of this receptor is a female donor with multiple sclerosis, enrolled in a pregnancy study. CDR3 coding DNA: TGTGCCAGCAGCTTACCCCTGGCTCTCGGAAACACCATATATTTT. It specifies CASSLPLALGNTIYF.